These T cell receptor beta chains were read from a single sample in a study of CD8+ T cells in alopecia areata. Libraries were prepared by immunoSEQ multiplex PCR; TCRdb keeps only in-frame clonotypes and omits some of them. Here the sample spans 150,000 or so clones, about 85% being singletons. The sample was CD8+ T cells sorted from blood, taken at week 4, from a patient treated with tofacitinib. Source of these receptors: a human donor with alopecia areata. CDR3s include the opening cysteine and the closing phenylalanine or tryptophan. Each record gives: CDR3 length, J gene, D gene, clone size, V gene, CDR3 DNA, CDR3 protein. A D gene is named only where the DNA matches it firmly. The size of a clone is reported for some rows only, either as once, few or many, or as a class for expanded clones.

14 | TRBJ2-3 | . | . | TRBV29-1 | TGCAGCGTTGATGTGGCGGAAATCACAGATACGCAGTATTTT | CSVDVAEITDTQYF
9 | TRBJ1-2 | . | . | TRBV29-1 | TGCAGCCACAACTATGGCTACACCTTC | CSHNYGYTF
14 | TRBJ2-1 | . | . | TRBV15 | TGTGCCACCAGCCTGGTACGGGGTCTGGAGGAGCAGTTCTTC | CATSLVRGLEEQFF
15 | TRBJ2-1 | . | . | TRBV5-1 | TGCGCCAGCAGCTTTAGCGAGAGCTCCTACAATGAGCAGTTCTTC | CASSFSESSYNEQFF
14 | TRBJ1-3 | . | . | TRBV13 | TGTGCCAGCAGCTTAGGGGGGACTGGAAACACCATATATTTT | CASSLGGTGNTIYF
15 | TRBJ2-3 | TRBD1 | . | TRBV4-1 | TGCGCCAGCAGCCAAGAGGACAGGGATACAGATACGCAGTATTTT | CASSQEDRDTDTQYF
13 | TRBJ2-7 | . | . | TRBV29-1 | TGCAGCGTTGAAGGGGGGTCGTTCTACGAGCAGTACTTC | CSVEGGSFYEQYF
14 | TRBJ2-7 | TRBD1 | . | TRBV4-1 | TGCGCCAGCAGCCAAGGACAGGGTTCCTACGAGCAGTACTTC | CASSQGQGSYEQYF
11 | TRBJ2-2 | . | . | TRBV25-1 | TGTGCCAGCAGTGATTATGGGGAGCTGTTTTTT | CASSDYGELFF
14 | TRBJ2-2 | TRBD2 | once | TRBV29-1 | TGCAGCGTTGTTGGCGGGGGGGCCCCCGGGGAGCTGTTTTTT | CSVVGGGAPGELFF
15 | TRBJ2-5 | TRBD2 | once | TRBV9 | TGTGCCAGCGCCATCGGGACTAGCGGACAAGAGATCCAGTACTTC | CASAIGTSGQEIQYF
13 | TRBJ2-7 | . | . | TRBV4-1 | TGCGCCAGCAGCCAAAGGTCCTCCTACGAGCAGTACTTC | CASSQRSSYEQYF
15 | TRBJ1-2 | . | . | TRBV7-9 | TGTGCCAGCAGCTTGGGCAGCCCGTCTAACTATGGCTACACCTTC | CASSLGSPSNYGYTF
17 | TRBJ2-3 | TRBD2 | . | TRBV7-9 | TGTGCCAGCAGCTCGACTAGCGGGAGGGCTCCCACAGATACGCAGTATTTT | CASSSTSGRAPTDTQYF
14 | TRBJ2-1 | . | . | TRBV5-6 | TGTGCCAGCAGCTTGGCGGGGGACTACAATGAGCAGTTCTTC | CASSLAGDYNEQFF
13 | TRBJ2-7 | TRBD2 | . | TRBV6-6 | TGTGCCAGCAGTTACGGGAGGGGCTACGAGCAGTACTTC | CASSYGRGYEQYF
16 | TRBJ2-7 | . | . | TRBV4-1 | TGCGCCAGCAGCCTCTCAGAGGGACTCCCCTCATACGAGCAGTACTTC | CASSLSEGLPSYEQYF
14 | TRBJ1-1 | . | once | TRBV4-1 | TGCGCCAGCAGCCAAGAAATGGGGGGCACTGAAGCTTTCTTT | CASSQEMGGTEAFF
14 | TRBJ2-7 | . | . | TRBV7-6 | TGTGCCAGCAGCTTAGAGCCAGGACTATACGAGCAGTACTTC | CASSLEPGLYEQYF
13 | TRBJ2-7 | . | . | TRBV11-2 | TGTGCCAGCAGCTCCCCGGCGGGCGACGAGCAGTACTTC | CASSSPAGDEQYF
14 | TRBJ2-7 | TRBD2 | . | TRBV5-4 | TGTGCCAGCAGCTTGACTAGCGGATCCTACGAGCAGTACTTC | CASSLTSGSYEQYF
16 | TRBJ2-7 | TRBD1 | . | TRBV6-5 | TGTGCCAGCAGTTCGTACCCGGGACAGGGGGACTACGAGCAGTACTTC | CASSSYPGQGDYEQYF
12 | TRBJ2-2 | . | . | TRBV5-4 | TGTGCCAGCAGCCGTAACACCGGGGAGCTGTTTTTT | CASSRNTGELFF
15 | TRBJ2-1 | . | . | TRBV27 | TGTGCCAGCAGTTTAGCAGGGGTTCAGGCCAATGAGCAGTTCTTC | CASSLAGVQANEQFF
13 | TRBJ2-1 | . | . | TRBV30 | TGTGCCTGGAGCACTACGGTGGTTTATGAGCAGTTCTTC | CAWSTTVVYEQFF
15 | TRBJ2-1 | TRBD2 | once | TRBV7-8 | TGTGCCAGCAGCTTTGCCAGCGGGAGGTTAAATGAGCAGTTCTTC | CASSFASGRLNEQFF
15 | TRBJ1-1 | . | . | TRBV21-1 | TGTGCCAGCAGCTTCACCGGGACGGTGAACACTGAAGCTTTCTTT | CASSFTGTVNTEAFF
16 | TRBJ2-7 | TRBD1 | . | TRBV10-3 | TGTGCCATCATGGGACCAGGCCGGACAGGACAGGGCGAGCAGTACTTC | CAIMGPGRTGQGEQYF
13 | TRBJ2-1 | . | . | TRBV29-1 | TGCAGCGTTGATAGGGGGATAGTAAATGAGCAGTTCTTC | CSVDRGIVNEQFF
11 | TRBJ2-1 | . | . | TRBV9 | TGTGCCAGCAGCGCCACTAATGAGCAGTTCTTC | CASSATNEQFF
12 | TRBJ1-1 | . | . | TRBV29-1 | TGCAGCGTATTGGCGGGGGGCACTGAAGCTTTCTTT | CSVLAGGTEAFF
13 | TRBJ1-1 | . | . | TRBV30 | TGTGCCTGGAGAAATACAGGGAACACTGAAGCTTTCTTT | CAWRNTGNTEAFF
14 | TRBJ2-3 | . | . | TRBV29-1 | TGCAGCGTTGAGGGCAGGGGTATGACAGATACGCAGTATTTT | CSVEGRGMTDTQYF
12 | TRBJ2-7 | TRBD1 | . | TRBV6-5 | TGTGCCAGCAGCCCCGACAGGGGCGAGCAGTACTTC | CASSPDRGEQYF
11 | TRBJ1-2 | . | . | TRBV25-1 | TGTGCCAGCAGGGAAGGCTATGGCTACACCTTC | CASREGYGYTF
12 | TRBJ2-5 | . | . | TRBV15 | TGTGCCACCAGCAGAAACGAAGAGACCCAGTACTTC | CATSRNEETQYF
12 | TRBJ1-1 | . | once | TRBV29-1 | TGCAGCGTTGAAGCACTTAACACTGAAGCTTTCTTT | CSVEALNTEAFF
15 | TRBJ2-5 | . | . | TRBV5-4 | TGTGCCAGCAGTACCGGGCAGGCCCCTCAAGAGACCCAGTACTTC | CASSTGQAPQETQYF
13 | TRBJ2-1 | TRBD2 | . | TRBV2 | TGTGCCAGCAGAGATATGACTAGCGGGGGTGGGTTCTTC | CASRDMTSGGGFF
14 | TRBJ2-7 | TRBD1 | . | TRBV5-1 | TGCGCCAGCAGCCCGGGACAGGGGGTCCACGAGCAGTACTTC | CASSPGQGVHEQYF
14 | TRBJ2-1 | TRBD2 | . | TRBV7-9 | TGTGCCAGCTGTGCGGGGGGGCCCGGGAATGAGCAGTTCTTC | CASCAGGPGNEQFF
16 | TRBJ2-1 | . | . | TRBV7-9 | TGTGCCAGCAGCTCCCCTGAGGGGGGGGCACGTAGGGAGCAGTTCTTC | CASSSPEGGARREQFF
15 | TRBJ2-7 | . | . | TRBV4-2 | TGTGCCAGCAGCCAAGAAGGAGGGCCTGCCTACGAGCAGTACTTC | CASSQEGGPAYEQYF
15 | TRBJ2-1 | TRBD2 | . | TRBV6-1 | TGTGCCAGCAGTGAACGGGGGGGCACTTTACATGAGCAGTTCTTC | CASSERGGTLHEQFF